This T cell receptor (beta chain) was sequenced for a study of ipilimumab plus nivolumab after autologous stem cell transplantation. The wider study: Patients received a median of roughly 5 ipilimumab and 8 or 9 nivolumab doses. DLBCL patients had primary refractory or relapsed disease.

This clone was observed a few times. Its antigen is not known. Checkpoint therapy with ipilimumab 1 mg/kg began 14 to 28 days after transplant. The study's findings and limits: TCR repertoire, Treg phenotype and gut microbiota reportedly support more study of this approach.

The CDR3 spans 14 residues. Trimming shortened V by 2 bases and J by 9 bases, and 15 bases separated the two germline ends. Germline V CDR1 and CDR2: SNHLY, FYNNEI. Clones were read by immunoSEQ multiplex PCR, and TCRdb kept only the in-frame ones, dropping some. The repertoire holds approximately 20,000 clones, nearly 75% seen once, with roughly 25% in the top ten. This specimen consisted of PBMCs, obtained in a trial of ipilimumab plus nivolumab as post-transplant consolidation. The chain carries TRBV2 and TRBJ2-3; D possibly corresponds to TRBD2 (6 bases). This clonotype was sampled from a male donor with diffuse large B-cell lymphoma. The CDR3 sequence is CASSENYRDSTQYF. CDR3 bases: TGTGCCAGCAGTGAAAACTACCGGGACTCGACGCAGTATTTT.